The entry that follows covers one TCR beta chain sequence. What it recognizes is unknown. The length of the CDR3 is 15 residues. Trimming stripped 5 bases from V and 5 bases from J, with 18 bases between. Germline values: CDR1 LNHDA, CDR2 SQIVND (reference sequence). This PCR relied on a set of 60 Vbeta primers and 13 Jbeta primers. In the study's own analysis: Later, an analysis found about 80 million unique TCR beta chains, and around 10 million of these were shared. The method was immunoSEQ multiplex PCR; TCRdb's version includes in-frame clones alone and lacks a portion of them. V and J calls and clone size are given by that table; D and trimming were obtained from the DNA. The repertoire holds 100,000 to 120,000 clones, with 80% to 85% as singletons. The data are from a study of cytomegalovirus exposure and HLA in healthy donors. Donors showed nominal health when sampled, although they likely had unrecorded immune exposures.

The study, taken as a whole, reports: Testing in vitro showed a few CMV-associated chains specific for CMV antigens. It was reported that TCR beta sequences correctly inferred the HLA-A and HLA-B alleles for most subjects.

The chain employs TRBV19 and TRBJ1-2; D ambiguous. Source material: PBMCs. This clonotype originated in a man between 25 and 39 years old in good health and CMV-seropositive. The CDR3 region is CASSPSFGESYGYTF. The CDR3 DNA reads TGTGCCAGTAGTCCCAGTTTTGGGGAGAGTTATGGCTACACCTTC.